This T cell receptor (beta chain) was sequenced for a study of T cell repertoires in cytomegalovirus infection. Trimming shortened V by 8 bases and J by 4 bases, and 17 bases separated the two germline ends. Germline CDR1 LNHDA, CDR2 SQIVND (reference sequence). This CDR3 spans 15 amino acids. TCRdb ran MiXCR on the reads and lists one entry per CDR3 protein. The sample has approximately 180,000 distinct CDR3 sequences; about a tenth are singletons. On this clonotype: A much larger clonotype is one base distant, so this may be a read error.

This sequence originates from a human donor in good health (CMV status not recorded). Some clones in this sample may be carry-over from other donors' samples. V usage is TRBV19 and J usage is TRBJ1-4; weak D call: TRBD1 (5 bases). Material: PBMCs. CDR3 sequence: CASGRSPGLNEKLFF. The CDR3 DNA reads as TGTGCCAGTGGTAGGAGCCCGGGACTTAATGAAAAACTGTTTTTT.